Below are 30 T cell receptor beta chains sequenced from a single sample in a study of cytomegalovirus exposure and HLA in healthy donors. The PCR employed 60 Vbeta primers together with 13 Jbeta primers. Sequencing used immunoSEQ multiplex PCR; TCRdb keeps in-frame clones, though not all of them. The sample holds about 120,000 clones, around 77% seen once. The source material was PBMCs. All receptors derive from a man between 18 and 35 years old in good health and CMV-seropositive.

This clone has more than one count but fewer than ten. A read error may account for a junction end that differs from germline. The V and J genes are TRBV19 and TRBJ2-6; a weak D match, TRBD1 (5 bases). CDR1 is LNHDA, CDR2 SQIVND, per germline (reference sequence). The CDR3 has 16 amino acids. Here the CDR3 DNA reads TGTGCCAGTAGTATGGTGGGGCTGGGTGGGGCCAACGGCCTGACTTTC. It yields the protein CASSMVGLGGANGLTF.

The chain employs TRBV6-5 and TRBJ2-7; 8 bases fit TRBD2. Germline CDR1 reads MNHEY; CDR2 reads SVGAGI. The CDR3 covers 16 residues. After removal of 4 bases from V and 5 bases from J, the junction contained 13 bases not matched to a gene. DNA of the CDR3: TGTGCCAGCAGTTCCCCCGGACGGGGGGGCAGACACGAGCAGTACTTC. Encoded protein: CASSSPGRGGRHEQYF.

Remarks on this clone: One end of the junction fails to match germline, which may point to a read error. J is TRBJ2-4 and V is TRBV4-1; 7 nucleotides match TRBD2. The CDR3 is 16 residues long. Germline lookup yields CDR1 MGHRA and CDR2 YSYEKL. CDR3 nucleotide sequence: TGCGCCAGCAGCCAAGAGCCCAGGGTAGCGGGTGCCCCCCCAGAGTTC. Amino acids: CASSQEPRVAGAPPEF.

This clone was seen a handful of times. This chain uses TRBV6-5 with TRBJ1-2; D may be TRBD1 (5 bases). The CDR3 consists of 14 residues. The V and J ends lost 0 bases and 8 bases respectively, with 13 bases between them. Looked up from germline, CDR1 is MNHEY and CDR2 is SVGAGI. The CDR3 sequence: CASSYSSRGGGYTF. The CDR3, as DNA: TGTGCCAGCAGTTACTCGAGTAGGGGCGGAGGCTACACCTTC.

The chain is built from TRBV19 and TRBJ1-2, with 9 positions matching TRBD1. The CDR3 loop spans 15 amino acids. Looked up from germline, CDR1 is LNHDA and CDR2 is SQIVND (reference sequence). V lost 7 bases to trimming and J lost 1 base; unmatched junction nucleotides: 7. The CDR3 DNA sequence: TGTGCCAGTATCCAGACAGGGGGGCTTAACTATGGCTACACCTTC. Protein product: CASIQTGGLNYGYTF.

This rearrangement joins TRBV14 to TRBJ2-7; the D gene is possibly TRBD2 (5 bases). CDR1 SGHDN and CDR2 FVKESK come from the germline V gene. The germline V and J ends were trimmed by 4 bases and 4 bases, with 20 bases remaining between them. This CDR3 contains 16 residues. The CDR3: CASSRIQPPGIYEQYF. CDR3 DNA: TGTGCCAGCAGCCGGATACAGCCTCCGGGAATATACGAGCAGTACTTC.

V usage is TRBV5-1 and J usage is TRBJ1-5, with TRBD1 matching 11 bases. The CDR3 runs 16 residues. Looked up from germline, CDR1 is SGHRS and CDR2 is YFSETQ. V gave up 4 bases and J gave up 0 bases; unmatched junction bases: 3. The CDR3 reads CASSIGTGGSNQPQHF. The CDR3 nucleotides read TGCGCCAGCAGCATCGGGACAGGGGGTAGCAATCAGCCCCAGCATTTT.

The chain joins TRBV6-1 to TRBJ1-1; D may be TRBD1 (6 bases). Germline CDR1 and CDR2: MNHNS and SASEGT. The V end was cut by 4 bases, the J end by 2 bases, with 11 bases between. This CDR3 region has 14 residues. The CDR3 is CASSGGHRNTEAFF. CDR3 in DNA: TGTGCCAGCAGTGGGGGACACAGAAACACTGAAGCTTTCTTT.

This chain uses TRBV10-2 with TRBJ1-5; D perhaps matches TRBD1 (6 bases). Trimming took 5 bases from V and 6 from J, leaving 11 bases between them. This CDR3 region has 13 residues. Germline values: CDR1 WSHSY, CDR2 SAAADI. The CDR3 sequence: CASSKGEVQPQHF. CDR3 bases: TGCGCCAGCAGTAAGGGGGAAGTTCAGCCCCAGCATTTT.

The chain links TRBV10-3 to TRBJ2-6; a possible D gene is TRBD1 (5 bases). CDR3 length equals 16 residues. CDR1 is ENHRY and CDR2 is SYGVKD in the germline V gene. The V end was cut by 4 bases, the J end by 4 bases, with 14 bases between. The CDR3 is CAISGGQGSGANVLTF. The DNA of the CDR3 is TGTGCCATCAGTGGGGGTCAGGGATCAGGGGCCAACGTCCTGACTTTC.

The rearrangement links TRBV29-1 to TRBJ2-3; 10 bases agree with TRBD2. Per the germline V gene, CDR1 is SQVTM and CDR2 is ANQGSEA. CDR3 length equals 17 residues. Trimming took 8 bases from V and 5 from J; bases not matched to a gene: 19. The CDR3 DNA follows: TGCAGCCTGGGTCGGATAGCGGGGGGCCTAGCAGGAGATACGCAGTATTTT. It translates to CSLGRIAGGLAGDTQYF.

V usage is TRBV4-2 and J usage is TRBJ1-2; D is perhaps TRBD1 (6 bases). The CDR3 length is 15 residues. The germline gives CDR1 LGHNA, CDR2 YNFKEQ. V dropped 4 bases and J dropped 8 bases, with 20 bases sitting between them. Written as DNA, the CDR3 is TGTGCCAGCAGCCCACCCGGGAAGGGGGTAGGAGGCTACACCTTC. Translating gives CASSPPGKGVGGYTF.

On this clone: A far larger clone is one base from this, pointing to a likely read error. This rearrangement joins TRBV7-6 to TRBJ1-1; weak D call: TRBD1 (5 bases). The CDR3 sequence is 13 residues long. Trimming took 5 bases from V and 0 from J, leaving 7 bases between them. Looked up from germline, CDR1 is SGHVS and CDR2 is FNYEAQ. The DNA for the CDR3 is TGTGCCAGCAGCGCGGACATGAACACTGAAGCTTTCTTT. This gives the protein CASSADMNTEAFF.

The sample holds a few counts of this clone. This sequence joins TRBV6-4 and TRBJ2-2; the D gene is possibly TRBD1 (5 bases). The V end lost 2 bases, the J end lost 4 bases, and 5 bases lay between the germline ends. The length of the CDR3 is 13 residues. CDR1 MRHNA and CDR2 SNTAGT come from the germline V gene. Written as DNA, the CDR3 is TGTGCCAGCAGTGACAGGGGCACCGGGGAGCTGTTTTTT. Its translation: CASSDRGTGELFF.

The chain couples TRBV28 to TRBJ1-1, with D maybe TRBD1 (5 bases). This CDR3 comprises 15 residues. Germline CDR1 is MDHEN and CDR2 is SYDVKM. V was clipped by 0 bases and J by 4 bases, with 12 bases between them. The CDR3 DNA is TGTGCCAGCAGTTTATGGGGGGAGGGATCCACTGAAGCTTTCTTT. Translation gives CASSLWGEGSTEAFF.

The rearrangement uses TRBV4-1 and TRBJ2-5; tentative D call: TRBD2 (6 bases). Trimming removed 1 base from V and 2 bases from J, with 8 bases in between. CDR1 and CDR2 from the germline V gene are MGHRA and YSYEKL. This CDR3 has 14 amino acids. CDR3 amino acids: CASSQGLAQETQYF. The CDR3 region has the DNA TGCGCCAGCAGCCAAGGCCTAGCGCAAGAGACCCAGTACTTC.

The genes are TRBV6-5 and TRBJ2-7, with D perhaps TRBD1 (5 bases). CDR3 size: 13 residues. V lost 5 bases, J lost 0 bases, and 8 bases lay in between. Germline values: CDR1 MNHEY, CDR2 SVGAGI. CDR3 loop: CASSETASYEQYF. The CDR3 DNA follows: TGTGCCAGCAGTGAGACAGCCTCCTACGAGCAGTACTTC.

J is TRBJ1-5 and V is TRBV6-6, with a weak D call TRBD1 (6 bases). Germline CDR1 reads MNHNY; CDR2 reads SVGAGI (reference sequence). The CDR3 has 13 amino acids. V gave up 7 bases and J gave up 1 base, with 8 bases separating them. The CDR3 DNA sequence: TGTGCCAGCACGGACAGAAGCAATCAGCCCCAGCATTTT. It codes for CASTDRSNQPQHF.

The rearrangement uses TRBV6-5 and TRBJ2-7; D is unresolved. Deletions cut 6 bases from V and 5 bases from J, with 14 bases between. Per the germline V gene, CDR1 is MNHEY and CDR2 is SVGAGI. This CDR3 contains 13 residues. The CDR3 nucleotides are TGTGCCAGCAGGGCTGGGCCGTACCACGAGCAGTACTTC. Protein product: CASRAGPYHEQYF.

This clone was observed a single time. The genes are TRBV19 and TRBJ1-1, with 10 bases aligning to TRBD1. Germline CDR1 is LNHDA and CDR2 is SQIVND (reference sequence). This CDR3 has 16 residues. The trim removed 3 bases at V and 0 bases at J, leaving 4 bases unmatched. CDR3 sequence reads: CASSIGTGDVNTEAFF. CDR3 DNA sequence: TGTGCCAGTAGTATCGGGACAGGGGACGTGAACACTGAAGCTTTCTTT. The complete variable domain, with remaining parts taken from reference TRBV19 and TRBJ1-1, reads DGGITQSPKYLFRKEGQNVTLSCEQNLNHDAMYWYRQDPGQGLRLIYYSQIVNDFQKGDIAEGYSVSREKKESFPLTVTSAQKNPTAFYLCASSIGTGDVNTEAFFGQGTRLTVV.

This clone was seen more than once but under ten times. CDR3 residues: CASSLGTGGLGYGYTF. In DNA form, the CDR3 reads TGTGCCAGCAGCTTGGGGACAGGGGGCTTGGGCTATGGCTACACCTTC. This chain joins TRBV5-6 and TRBJ1-2, with 11 positions matching TRBD1. V gave up 0 bases and J gave up 4 bases; unmatched junction bases: 5. Per germline, CDR1 SGHDT and CDR2 YYEEEE. The CDR3 loop spans 16 amino acids.

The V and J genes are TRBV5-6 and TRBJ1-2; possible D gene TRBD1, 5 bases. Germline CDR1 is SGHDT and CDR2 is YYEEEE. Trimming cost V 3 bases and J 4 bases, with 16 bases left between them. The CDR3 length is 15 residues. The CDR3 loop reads CASSSTGGASYGYTF. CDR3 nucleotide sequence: TGTGCCAGCAGCTCAACCGGCGGGGCCAGCTATGGCTACACCTTC. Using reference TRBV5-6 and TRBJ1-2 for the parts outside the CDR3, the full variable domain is DAGVTQSPTHLIKTRGQQVTLRCSPKSGHDTVSWYQQALGQGPQFIFQYYEEEERQRGNFPDRFSGHQFPNYSSELNVNALLLGDSALYLCASSSTGGASYGYTFGSGTRLTVV.

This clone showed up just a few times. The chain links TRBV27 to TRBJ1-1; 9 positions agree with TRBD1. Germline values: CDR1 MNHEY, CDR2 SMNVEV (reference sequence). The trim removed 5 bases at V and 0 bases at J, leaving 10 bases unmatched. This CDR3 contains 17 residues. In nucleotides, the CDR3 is TGTGCCAGCAGTCGCCTCCGGGACAGGGTTATGAACACTGAAGCTTTCTTT. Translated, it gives CASSRLRDRVMNTEAFF.

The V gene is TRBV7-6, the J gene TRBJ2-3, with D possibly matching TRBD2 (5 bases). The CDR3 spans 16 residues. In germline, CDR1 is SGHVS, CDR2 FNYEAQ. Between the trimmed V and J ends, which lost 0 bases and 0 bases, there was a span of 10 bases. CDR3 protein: CASSLARGGSTDTQYF. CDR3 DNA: TGTGCCAGCAGCTTAGCGCGCGGCGGGAGCACAGATACGCAGTATTTT.

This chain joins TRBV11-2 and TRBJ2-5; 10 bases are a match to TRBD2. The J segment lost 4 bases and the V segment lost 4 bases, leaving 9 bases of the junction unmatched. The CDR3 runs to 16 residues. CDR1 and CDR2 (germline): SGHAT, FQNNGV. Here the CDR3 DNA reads TGTGCCAGCAGCTCACTGACTAGCGGGTCAGGAGAGACCCAGTACTTC. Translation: CASSSLTSGSGETQYF.

The CDR3 here is CASSVGEPETQYF. As DNA, the CDR3 is TGTGCCAGCAGCGTAGGAGAGCCAGAGACCCAGTACTTC. V and J are TRBV9 and TRBJ2-5; D not certain. This CDR3 region has 13 residues. The V gene lost 0 bases and the J gene lost 4 bases, with 7 bases spanning the gap. CDR1 SGDLS and CDR2 YYNGEE come from the germline V gene.

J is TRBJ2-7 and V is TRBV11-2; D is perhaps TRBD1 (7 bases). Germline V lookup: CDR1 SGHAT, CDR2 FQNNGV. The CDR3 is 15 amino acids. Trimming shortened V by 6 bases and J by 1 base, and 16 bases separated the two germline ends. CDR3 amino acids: CASSQTGRSSYEQYF. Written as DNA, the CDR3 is TGTGCCAGCAGTCAGACAGGGAGGAGTTCCTACGAGCAGTACTTC.

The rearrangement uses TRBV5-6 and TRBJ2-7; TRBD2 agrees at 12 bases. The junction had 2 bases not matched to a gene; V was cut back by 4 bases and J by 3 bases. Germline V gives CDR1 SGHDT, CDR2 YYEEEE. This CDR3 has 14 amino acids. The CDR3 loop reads CASSQTSGSYEQYF. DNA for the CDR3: TGTGCCAGCAGCCAGACTAGCGGGAGCTACGAGCAGTACTTC.

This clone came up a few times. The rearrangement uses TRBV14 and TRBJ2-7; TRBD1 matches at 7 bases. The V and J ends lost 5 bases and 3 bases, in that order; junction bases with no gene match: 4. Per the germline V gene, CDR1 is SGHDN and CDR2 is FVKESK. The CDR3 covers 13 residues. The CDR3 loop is CASSRRDSYEQYF. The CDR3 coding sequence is TGTGCCAGCAGCAGACGGGACAGCTACGAGCAGTACTTC.

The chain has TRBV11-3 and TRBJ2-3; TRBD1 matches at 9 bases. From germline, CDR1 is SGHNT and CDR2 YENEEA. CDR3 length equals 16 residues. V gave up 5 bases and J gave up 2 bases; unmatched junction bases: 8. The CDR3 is CASSKTGGAPTDTQYF. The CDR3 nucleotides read TGTGCCAGCAGCAAGACAGGGGGTGCCCCCACAGATACGCAGTATTTT.